The count of the clone carrying this TCR beta chain is one. Its antigen remains unidentified. These data are taken from a study of T cell responses to AZD1222 COVID-19 vaccine. Germline values: CDR1 SGHRS, CDR2 YFSETQ. The V and J ends lost 0 bases and 3 bases respectively, with 10 bases between them. The CDR3 covers 15 residues. Study-wide points: As reported, nearly half of all spike-specific TCRs target variant regions that are unmutated. After the peak T cell response, and only then, were repertoires sampled. Possibly, clonal diversity was underestimated; donors were largely white British and included more females.

Sequencing was performed with immunoSEQ multiplex PCR; in TCRdb, only in-frame clones are kept and a portion is missing. Of 80,000 or so clones in the sample, 92% were seen once. V and J are TRBV5-1 and TRBJ2-1; maybe TRBD2 (6 bases). The sequence was collected from an adult who received the AZD1222 COVID-19 vaccine. The sample in question was peripheral blood, obtained 28 days after the second AZD1222 dose. The CDR3 sequence is CASSLGLASYNEQFF. In nucleotides, the CDR3 is TGCGCCAGCAGCTTGGGCCTAGCGAGCTACAATGAGCAGTTCTTC.